This T cell receptor (beta chain) stems from a study of blood T cell repertoires in COVID-19. In the study overall: Samples representing acute and convalescent COVID-19 were sourced from the United States, Italy and Spain.

Data came from immunoSEQ multiplex PCR; TCRdb stores just in-frame clones and leaves some out. The sample has tens of thousands of clones; roughly 70% are singletons. CDR3 size: 15 residues. Deletions cut 6 bases from V and 2 bases from J, with 17 bases between. The germline V gene encodes CDR1 MDHEN and CDR2 SYDVKM. The TCR comes from a human donor with acute or convalescent COVID-19. The donor label of this sample is uncertain. This chain links TRBV28 with TRBJ2-7, with D perhaps TRBD1 (6 bases). The specimen was peripheral blood. The CDR3 sequence is CASSPLNRDAYEQYF. CDR3 bases: TGTGCCAGCAGCCCTCTCAACAGGGACGCCTACGAGCAGTACTTC.